This T cell receptor (beta chain) was sequenced during a study of blood T cell repertoires in COVID-19. Looking at the study overall: Sources were T cells, B-cell-depleted T cells, or PBMCs; the material itself was cDNA or gDNA.

To note about this clone: Other DNA sequences of this sample code for an identical CDR3.

TCRdb keeps only in-frame clones here, not all; method: immunoSEQ multiplex PCR. The repertoire holds about 240,000 clones, with roughly 83% as singletons. The clonotype comes from a man aged 80 or over with acute or convalescent COVID-19. Material: peripheral blood.

This CDR3 is CASSLMGQNYGYTF. The DNA of the CDR3 is TGTGCCAGCAGTTTGATGGGACAGAACTATGGCTACACCTTC. The chain recombines TRBV27 with TRBJ1-2; 7 bases are shared with TRBD1. Germline CDR1 reads MNHEY; CDR2 reads SMNVEV (reference sequence). The CDR3 runs 14 residues. The junction had 3 bases not matched to a gene; V was cut back by 3 bases and J by 2 bases.